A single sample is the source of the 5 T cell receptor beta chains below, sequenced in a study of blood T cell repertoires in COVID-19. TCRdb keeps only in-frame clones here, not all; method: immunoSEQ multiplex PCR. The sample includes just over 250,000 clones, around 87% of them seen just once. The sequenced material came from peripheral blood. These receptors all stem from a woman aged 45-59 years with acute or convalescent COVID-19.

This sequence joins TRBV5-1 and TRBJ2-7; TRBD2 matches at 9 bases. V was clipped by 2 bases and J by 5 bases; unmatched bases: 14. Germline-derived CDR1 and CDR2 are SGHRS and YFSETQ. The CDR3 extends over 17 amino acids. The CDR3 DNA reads TGCGCCAGCAGCTTCCTTAGCGGGAGCCCCATGGGGGACGAGCAGTACTTC. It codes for CASSFLSGSPMGDEQYF. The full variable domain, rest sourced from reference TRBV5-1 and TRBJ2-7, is KAGVTQTPRYLIKTRGQQVTLSCSPISGHRSVSWYQQTPGQGLQFLFEYFSETQRNKGNFPGRFSGRQFSNSRSEMNVSTLELGDSALYLCASSFLSGSPMGDEQYFGPGTRLTVT.

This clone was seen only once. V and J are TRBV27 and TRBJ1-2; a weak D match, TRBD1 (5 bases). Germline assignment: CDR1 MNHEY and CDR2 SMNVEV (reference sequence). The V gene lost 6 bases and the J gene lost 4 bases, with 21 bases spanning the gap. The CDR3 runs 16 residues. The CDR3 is CASSPLGDFSTYGYTF. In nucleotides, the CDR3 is TGTGCCAGCAGCCCTCTAGGGGATTTCAGTACCTATGGCTACACCTTC.

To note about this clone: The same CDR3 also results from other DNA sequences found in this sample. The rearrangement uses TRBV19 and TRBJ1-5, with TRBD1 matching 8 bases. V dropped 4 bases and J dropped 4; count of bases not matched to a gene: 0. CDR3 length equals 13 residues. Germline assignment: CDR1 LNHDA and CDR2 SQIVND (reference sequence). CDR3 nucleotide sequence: TGTGCCAGTAGTAGACAGGGGAATCAGCCCCAGCATTTT. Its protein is CASSRQGNQPQHF.

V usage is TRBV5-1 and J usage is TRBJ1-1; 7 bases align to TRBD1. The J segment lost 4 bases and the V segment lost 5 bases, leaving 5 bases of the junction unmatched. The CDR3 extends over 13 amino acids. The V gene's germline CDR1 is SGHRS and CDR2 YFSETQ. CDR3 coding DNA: TGCGCCAGCAGTGAAGGACAGGTCACTGAAGCTTTCTTT. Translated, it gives CASSEGQVTEAFF. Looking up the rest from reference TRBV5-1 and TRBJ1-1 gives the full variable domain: KAGVTQTPRYLIKTRGQQVTLSCSPISGHRSVSWYQQTPGQGLQFLFEYFSETQRNKGNFPGRFSGRQFSNSRSEMNVSTLELGDSALYLCASSEGQVTEAFFGQGTRLTVV.

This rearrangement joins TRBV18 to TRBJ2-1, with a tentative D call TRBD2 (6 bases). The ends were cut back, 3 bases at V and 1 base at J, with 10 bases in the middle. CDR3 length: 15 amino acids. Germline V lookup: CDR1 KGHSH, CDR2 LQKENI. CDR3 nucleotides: TGTGCCAGCTCACCCCCGCGGGGATCCTACAATGAGCAGTTCTTC. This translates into CASSPPRGSYNEQFF.